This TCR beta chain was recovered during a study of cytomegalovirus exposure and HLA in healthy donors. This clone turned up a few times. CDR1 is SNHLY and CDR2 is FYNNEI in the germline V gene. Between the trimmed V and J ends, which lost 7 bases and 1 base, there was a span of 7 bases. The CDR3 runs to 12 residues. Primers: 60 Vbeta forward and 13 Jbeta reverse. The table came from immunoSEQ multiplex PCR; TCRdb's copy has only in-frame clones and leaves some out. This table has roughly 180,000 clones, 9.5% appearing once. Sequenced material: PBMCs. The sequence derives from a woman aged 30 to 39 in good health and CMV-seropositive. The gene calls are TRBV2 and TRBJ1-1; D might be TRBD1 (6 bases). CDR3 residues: CASTGANTEAFF. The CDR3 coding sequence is TGTGCCAGCACAGGGGCGAACACTGAAGCTTTCTTT.